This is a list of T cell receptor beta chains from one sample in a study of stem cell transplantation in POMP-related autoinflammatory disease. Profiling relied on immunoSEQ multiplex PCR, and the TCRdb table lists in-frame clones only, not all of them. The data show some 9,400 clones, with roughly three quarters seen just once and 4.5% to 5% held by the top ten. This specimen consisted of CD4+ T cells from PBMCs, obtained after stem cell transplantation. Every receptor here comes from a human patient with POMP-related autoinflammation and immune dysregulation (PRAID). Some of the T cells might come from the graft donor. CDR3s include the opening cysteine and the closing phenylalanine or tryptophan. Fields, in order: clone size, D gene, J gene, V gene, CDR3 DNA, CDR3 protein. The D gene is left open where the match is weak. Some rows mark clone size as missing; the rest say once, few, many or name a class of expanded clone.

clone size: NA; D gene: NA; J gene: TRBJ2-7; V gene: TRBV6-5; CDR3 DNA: TGTGCCAGCAGTTCGGGCGGAGGGAACTACGAGCAGTACTTC; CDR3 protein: CASSSGGGNYEQYF
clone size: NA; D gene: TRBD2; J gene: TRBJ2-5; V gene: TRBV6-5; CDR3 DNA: TGTGCCAGCAGAAATGGACTAGCGGGAGTTGAGACCCAGTACTTC; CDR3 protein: CASRNGLAGVETQYF
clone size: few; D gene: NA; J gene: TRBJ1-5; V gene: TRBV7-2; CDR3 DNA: TGTGCCAGCAGCCCGGGGCAGGGGTATCAGCCCCAGCATTTT; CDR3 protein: CASSPGQGYQPQHF
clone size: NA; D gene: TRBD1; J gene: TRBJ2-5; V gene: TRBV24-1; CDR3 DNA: TGTGCCACCAGTGATGAGGGGACAGGGAGAGAGACCCAGTACTTC; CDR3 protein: CATSDEGTGRETQYF
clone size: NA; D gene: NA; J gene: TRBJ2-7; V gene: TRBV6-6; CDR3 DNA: TGTGCCAGCAGTTACTCGAGCTCCGCCACCCCCGAGCAGTACTTC; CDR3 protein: CASSYSSSATPEQYF
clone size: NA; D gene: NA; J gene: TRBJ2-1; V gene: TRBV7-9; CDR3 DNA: TGTGCCAGCAGCTTAGTTAATGAGCAGTTCTTC; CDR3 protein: CASSLVNEQFF
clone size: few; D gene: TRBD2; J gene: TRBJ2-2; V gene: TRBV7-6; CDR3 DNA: TGTGCCAGCAGCTTAAGACTAGCGGGAGACGCCGGGGAGCTGTTTTTT; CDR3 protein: CASSLRLAGDAGELFF
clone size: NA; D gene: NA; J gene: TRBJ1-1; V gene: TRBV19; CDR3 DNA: TGTGCCAGTAGTATAGCCCGGAAAAACACTGAAGCTTTCTTT; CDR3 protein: CASSIARKNTEAFF
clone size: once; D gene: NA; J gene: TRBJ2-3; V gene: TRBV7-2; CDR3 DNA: TGTGCCAGCAGCTTAGCCACAGCACGCACAGATACGCAGTATTTT; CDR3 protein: CASSLATARTDTQYF
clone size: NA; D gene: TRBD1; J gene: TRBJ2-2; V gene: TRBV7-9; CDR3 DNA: TGTGCCAGCAGCTTAAGGACAGGAGCAAACACCGGGGAGCTGTTTTTT; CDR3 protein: CASSLRTGANTGELFF
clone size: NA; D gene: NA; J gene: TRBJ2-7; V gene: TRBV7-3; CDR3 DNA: TGTGCCAGCAGCTTCGGGCAGTCCCCTATTGACGAGCAGTACTTC; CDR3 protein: CASSFGQSPIDEQYF
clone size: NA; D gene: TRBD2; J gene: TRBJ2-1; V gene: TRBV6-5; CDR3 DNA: TGTGCCAGCAGAGGTGTCCTAGCGGCGGGCAATGAGCAGTTCTTC; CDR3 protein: CASRGVLAAGNEQFF
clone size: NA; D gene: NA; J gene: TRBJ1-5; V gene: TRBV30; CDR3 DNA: TGTGCCTGGAGTGGGAGCAGTAATCAGCCCCAGCATTTT; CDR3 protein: CAWSGSSNQPQHF
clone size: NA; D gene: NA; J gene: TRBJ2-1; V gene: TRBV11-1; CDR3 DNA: TGTGCCAGCAGCCCCCAGGACTCTCAGCAGTTCTTC; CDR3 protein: CASSPQDSQQFF
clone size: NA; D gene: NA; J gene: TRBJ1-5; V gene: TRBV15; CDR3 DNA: TGTGCCACCAGCAGAGCCAGGACATATCAGCCCCAGCATTTT; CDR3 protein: CATSRARTYQPQHF
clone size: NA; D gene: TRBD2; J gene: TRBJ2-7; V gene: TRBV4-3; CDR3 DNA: TGCGCCAGCAGCCAAGATTCTAGCGGGAGGGTCGGCGAGCAGTACTTC; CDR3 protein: CASSQDSSGRVGEQYF
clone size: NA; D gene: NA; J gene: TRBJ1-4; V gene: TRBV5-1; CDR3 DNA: TGCGCCAGCAGAGGGGGTTCGGGGGCTGGCGAAAAACTGTTTTTT; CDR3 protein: CASRGGSGAGEKLFF
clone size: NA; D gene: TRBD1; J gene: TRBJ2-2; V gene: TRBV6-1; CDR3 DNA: TGTGCCAGCAGTGCTCCCGCTTGGGACAGCCTCACCGGGGAGCTGTTTTTT; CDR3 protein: CASSAPAWDSLTGELFF
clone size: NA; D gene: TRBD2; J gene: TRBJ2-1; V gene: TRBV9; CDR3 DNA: TGTGCCAGCAGCGTAGCGGGAGGGCCTCACAATGAGCAGTTCTTC; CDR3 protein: CASSVAGGPHNEQFF
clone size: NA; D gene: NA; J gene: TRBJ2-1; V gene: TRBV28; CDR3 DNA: TGTGCCAGCAGTCCCCGAAGGGGGGGCGTTCGTGCTGAGCAGTTCTTC; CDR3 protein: CASSPRRGGVRAEQFF
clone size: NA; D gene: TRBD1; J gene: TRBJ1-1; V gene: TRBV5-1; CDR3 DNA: TGCGCCAGCATGAGGACCGGGACAGGGGTCACCGACACTGAAGCTTTCTTT; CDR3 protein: CASMRTGTGVTDTEAFF
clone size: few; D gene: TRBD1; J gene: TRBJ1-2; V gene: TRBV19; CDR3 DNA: TGTGCCAGTAGTATCCACCCGTGGACAGGGGGGAATGGCTACACCTTC; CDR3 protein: CASSIHPWTGGNGYTF
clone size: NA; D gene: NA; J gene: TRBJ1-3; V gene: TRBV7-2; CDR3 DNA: TGTGCCAGCAGCAAAGATTATAGGACACTCTCTGGAAACACCATATATTTT; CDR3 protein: CASSKDYRTLSGNTIYF
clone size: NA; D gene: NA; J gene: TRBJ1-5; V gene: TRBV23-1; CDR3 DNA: TGCGCCAGCAGTCAGTCCGGTGGCCACAATCAGCCCCAGCATTTT; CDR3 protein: CASSQSGGHNQPQHF
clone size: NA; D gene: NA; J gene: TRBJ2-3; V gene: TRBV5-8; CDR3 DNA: TGTGCCAGCAGCTTGGGGAGCGTTCGGGAGACTACGCAGTATTTT; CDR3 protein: CASSLGSVRETTQYF
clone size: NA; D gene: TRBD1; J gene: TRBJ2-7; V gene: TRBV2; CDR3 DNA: TGTGCCAGCAGCCAGGACAGGGAGAGCGAGCAGTACTTC; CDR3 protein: CASSQDRESEQYF
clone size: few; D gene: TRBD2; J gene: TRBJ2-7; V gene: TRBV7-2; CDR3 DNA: TGTGCCAGCAGTTTCCTGGGGGGCGGGAGGGCCTTCTACGAGCAGTACTTC; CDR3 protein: CASSFLGGGRAFYEQYF
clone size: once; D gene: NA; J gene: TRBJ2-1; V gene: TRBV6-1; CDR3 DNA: TGTGCCAGCAGTGGGCGGACAGGGGATCGCGGGAGGCACTCCTACAATGAGCAGTTCTTC; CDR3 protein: CASSGRTGDRGRHSYNEQFF
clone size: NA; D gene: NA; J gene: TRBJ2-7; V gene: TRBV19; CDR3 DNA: TGTGCCAGTAGTAGCCAGGGGTCCTACGAGCAGTACTTC; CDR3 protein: CASSSQGSYEQYF
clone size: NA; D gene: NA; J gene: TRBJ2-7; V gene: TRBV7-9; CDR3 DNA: TGTGCCAGCAGCTTAGGTCGGGGAGCCTACGAGCAGTACTTC; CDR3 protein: CASSLGRGAYEQYF
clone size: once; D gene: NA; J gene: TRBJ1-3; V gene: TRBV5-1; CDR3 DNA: TGCGCCAGCAGAGATGGGGCGAGCTCTGGAAACACCATATATTTT; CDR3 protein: CASRDGASSGNTIYF
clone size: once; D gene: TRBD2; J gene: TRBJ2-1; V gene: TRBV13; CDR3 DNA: TGTGCCAGCAGGACAACGAGCGGGATGTCCTACAATGAGCAGTTCTTC; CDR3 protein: CASRTTSGMSYNEQFF
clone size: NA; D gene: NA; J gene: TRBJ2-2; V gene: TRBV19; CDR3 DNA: TGTGCCAGTAGTCCCGGGACATCGCCCGGGGACACCGGGGAGCTGTTTTTT; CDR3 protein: CASSPGTSPGDTGELFF